Here is one T cell receptor beta chain with its context. Profiling relied on immunoSEQ multiplex PCR, and the TCRdb table lists in-frame clones only, not all of them. The table has about 61,000 clones, 90% seen once. These data are taken from a study of control samples from healthy donors and cancer patients. In germline, CDR1 is LNHNV, CDR2 YYDKDF (reference sequence). Trimming stripped 1 base from V and 2 bases from J, with 5 bases between. The CDR3 loop spans 13 amino acids. This TCR was sampled from a man aged 60-69 years with colorectal cancer. The gene calls are TRBV15 and TRBJ1-2; D gene ambiguous. Input material: PBMCs. The CDR3 loop is CATSRGVNYGYTF. The CDR3 nucleotides are TGTGCCACCAGCAGAGGCGTAAACTATGGCTACACCTTC. Based on the CDR3 plus reference TRBV15 and TRBJ1-2, the full variable domain is DAMVIQNPRYQVTQFGKPVTLSCSQTLNHNVMYWYQQKSSQAPKLLFHYYDKDFNNEADTPDNFQSRRPNTSFCFLDIRSPGLGDTAMYLCATSRGVNYGYTFGSGTRLTVV.